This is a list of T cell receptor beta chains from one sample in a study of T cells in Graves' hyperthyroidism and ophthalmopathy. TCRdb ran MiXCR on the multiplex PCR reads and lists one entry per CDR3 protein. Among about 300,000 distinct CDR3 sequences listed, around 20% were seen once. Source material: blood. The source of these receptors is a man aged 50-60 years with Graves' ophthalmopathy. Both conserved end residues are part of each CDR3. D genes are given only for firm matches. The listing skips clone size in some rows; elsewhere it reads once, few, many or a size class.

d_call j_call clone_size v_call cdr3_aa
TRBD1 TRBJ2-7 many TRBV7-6 CASSVLQGAREQYF
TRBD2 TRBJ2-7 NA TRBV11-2 CASSLEVAGGGLYEQYF
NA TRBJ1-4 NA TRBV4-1 CASSQEGVDNEKLFF
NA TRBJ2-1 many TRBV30 CACLTSEGYIYNEQFF
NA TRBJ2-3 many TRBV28 CASRSRVSGTDTQYF
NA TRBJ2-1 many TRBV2 CASSGVPPPSEQFF
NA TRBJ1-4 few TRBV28 CASSSSTVEGEKLFF
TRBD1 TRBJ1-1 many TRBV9 CASSLIPKRSGKGDRHTEAFF
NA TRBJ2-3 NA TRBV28 CASLRLDETYSTDTQYF
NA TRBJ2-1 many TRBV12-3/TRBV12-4 CASRPPRTDNEQFF
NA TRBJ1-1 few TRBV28 CASSLGGMAEAFF
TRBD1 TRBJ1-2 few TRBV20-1 CSASPDRAYGYTF
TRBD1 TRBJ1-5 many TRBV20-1 CSAREGAGGMGNQPQHF
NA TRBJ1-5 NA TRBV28 CASEGEKQPQHF
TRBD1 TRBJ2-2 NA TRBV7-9 CASSLQGASTGELFF
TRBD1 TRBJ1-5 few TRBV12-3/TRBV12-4 CASSFSQGAFGNQPQHF
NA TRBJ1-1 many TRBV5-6 CASRIWGGNTEAFF
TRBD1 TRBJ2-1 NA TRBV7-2 CASSLARVVGTGVSYNEQFF
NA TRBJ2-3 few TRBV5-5 CASSPTGITDTQYF
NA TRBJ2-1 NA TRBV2 CASSGGFNEQFF
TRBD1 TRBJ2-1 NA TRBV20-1 CSARAGQASNEVQFF
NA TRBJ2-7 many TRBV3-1 CASSQDTRQALWYEQYF
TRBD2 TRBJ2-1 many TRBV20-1 CSAQLAGKDNEQFF
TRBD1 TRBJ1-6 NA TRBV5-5 CASSSGQGWDSPLHF
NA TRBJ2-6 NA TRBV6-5 CASSYRSAGANVLTF
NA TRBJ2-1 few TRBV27 CASSLGEVSYNEQFF
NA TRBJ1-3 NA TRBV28 CASRFGGTGNTIYF
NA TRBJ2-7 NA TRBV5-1 CASSLGGQRSYEQYF
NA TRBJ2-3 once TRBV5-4 CASSLPGRGTDTQYF
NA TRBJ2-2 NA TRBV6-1 CASRPGVTGELFF
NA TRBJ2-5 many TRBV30 CAWSGRETQYF
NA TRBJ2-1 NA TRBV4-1 CASSQDRRGQFF